A single sample gave rise to the 6 T cell receptor beta chains below, sequenced in a study of long-term antiretroviral therapy in people with HIV. The libraries were made with immunoSEQ v3.0 at survey level. Measured with immunoSEQ multiplex PCR; TCRdb has only the in-frame clones, and not every one. The sample contains about 36,000 clones, 75% to 90% of which appear only once. The sequencing here drew on unsorted PBMCs, taken 3.4 years after starting antiretroviral therapy. Every receptor here comes from a man aged 25 to 40 with HIV.

This clone was counted a few times. The gene calls are TRBV2 and TRBJ2-7, with D possibly being TRBD2 (6 bases). The CDR3 contains 11 residues. V gave up 6 bases and J gave up 6 bases, with 9 bases separating them. Germline V CDR1 and CDR2: SNHLY, FYNNEI. This CDR3 is CASRFSGEQYF. The CDR3, as DNA: TGTGCCAGCAGGTTTAGCGGCGAGCAGTACTTC.

The genes are TRBV2 and TRBJ1-1; maybe TRBD1 (6 bases). V shed 6 bases and J shed 5 bases, with 16 bases lying between them. The germline V gene has CDR1 SNHLY and CDR2 FYNNEI. The CDR3 covers 14 residues. The CDR3 region has the DNA TGTGCCAGCAGCCCCTCGGGGGGCCGGACTGAAGCTTTCTTT. Protein sequence: CASSPSGGRTEAFF.

V is TRBV30 and J is TRBJ1-1; a weak D match, TRBD1 (5 bases). Per the germline V gene, CDR1 is GTSNPN and CDR2 is SVGIG (reference sequence). Trimming cost V 0 bases and J 0 bases, with 5 bases left between them. The CDR3 covers 13 residues. The CDR3 sequence: CAWSVQVNTEAFF. The CDR3, as DNA: TGTGCCTGGAGTGTACAGGTGAACACTGAAGCTTTCTTT.

The table lists this clone with a few counts. This rearrangement joins TRBV2 to TRBJ1-2, with D possibly being TRBD1 (5 bases). V lost 10 bases and J 1 base, leaving 13 bases between the germline ends. CDR1 is SNHLY, CDR2 FYNNEI, per germline. The CDR3 loop spans 13 amino acids. DNA for the CDR3: TGTGCCACATCAGGGACGGGTAACTATGGCTACACCTTC. Translation gives CATSGTGNYGYTF. The whole variable domain, filled in from reference TRBV2 and TRBJ1-2, reads EPEVTQTPSHQVTQMGQEVILRCVPISNHLYFYWYRQILGQKVEFLVSFYNNEISEKSEIFDDQFSVERPDGSNFTLKIRSTKLEDSAMYFCATSGTGNYGYTFGSGTRLTVV.

V is TRBV9 and J is TRBJ2-2, with 10 bases matching TRBD2. J was trimmed by 5 bases and V by 4 bases; bases with no gene match: 8. The germline V gene has CDR1 SGDLS and CDR2 YYNGEE. This CDR3 is 16 amino acids long. CDR3 amino acids: CASSPAGGPITGELFF. Here the CDR3 DNA reads TGTGCCAGCAGCCCAGCGGGAGGGCCAATAACCGGGGAGCTGTTTTTT. The full variable domain, completed using reference TRBV9 and TRBJ2-2, is DSGVTQTPKHLITATGQRVTLRCSPRSGDLSVYWYQQSLDQGLQFLIQYYNGEERAKGNILERFSAQQFPDLHSELNLSSLELGDSALYFCASSPAGGPITGELFFGEGSRLTVL.

The chain links TRBV9 to TRBJ2-1, with a possible D match to TRBD2 (6 bases). This CDR3 has 15 residues. Germline assignment: CDR1 SGDLS and CDR2 YYNGEE. Trimming stripped 3 bases from V and 4 bases from J, with 14 bases between. CDR3 sequence: CASSETSKVYNEQFF. Written as DNA, the CDR3 is TGTGCCAGCAGCGAGACTAGTAAGGTTTACAATGAGCAGTTCTTC.